The 25 T cell receptor beta chains below come from one sample, sequenced in a study of T cells in Graves' hyperthyroidism and ophthalmopathy. TCR beta CDR3 regions were amplified from RNA. First-round RT-PCR of the TCR CDR3 relied on the HTBI primer set. TCRdb re-called the multiplex PCR reads with MiXCR, one entry per CDR3 protein. The table lists a few hundred thousand distinct CDR3 sequences, roughly 25% of them singletons, with 73% in the top ten. The sample taken for sequencing was blood. These receptors were collected from a man aged 50-59 years with Graves' hyperthyroidism.

This clonotype was counted a few times. V is TRBV29-1 and J is TRBJ2-5; D is possibly TRBD1 (6 bases). From germline, CDR1 is SQVTM and CDR2 ANQGSEA. CDR3 length equals 12 residues. The V gene lost 3 bases and the J gene lost 6 bases, with 11 bases spanning the gap. The CDR3, as DNA: TGCAGCGTTGATAGGCAGGGGAAGACCCAGTACTTC. It translates to CSVDRQGKTQYF.

The rearrangement joins TRBV14 to TRBJ2-7; 14 bases are shared with TRBD2. CDR1 SGHDN and CDR2 FVKESK come from the germline V gene. The CDR3 has 17 residues. Losses at the gene ends were 0 bases for V and 7 bases for J; bases not matched to a gene: 8. CDR3 bases: TGTGCCAGCAGCCAAGAGCCCGGGACTAGCGGGAGTTATGAGCAGTACTTC. Its protein is CASSQEPGTSGSYEQYF.

This clonotype has only a few counts. The chain employs TRBV20-1 and TRBJ2-1; TRBD2 aligns across 10 bases. With V trimmed by 3 bases and J by 0 bases, 11 bases remained unmatched. The CDR3 runs 18 residues. CDR1 DFQATT and CDR2 SNEGSKA come from the germline V gene (reference sequence). The chain's CDR3 is CSASPTSGQGSSYNEQFF. CDR3 nucleotides: TGCAGTGCTAGCCCGACTAGCGGGCAGGGTTCCTCCTACAATGAGCAGTTCTTC.

The V call is TRBV2, the J call TRBJ2-5, with 9 nucleotides matching TRBD2. CDR1 and CDR2 from the germline V gene are SNHLY and FYNNEI. The V gene end was trimmed by 6 bases and the J gene end by 8 bases; junction bases not matched to a gene: 10. This CDR3 is 14 amino acids long. CDR3 loop: CASSLTASGATQYF. CDR3 sequence (DNA): TGTGCCAGCAGCCTAACGGCTAGCGGGGCAACCCAGTACTTC.

This clonotype was detected many times. The chain joins TRBV12-3 or TRBV12-4 to TRBJ2-1; possibly TRBD1 for D (5 bases). The CDR3 is 13 amino acids. Between the trimmed V and J ends, which lost 5 bases and 10 bases, there was a span of 15 bases. In DNA, the CDR3 is TGTGCCAGCAGTCTCCCAGGGAAGGTCGAGCAGTTCTTC. It codes for CASSLPGKVEQFF.

The chain recombines TRBV6-1 with TRBJ1-5; D is possibly TRBD1 (6 bases). V was cut by 2 bases and J by 9 bases, with 14 bases left in between. The CDR3 has 14 residues. The germline gives CDR1 MNHNS, CDR2 SASEGT. The CDR3 DNA is TGTGCCAGCAGTGAAACGGCCCCGGGGGCGCCCCAGCATTTT. Amino acid sequence: CASSETAPGAPQHF.

This chain links TRBV5-1 with TRBJ2-2; D is possibly TRBD2 (6 bases). CDR3 size: 14 residues. Germline V lookup: CDR1 SGHRS, CDR2 YFSETQ. Trimming left V 2 bases short and J 4 bases short, with 9 bases between. CDR3 in amino acids: CASSFGGSTGELFF. CDR3 coding DNA: TGCGCCAGCAGCTTTGGAGGGAGCACCGGGGAGCTGTTTTTT.

This clonotype turned up a few times. This chain links TRBV12-3 or TRBV12-4 with TRBJ1-4, with D possibly matching TRBD1 (5 bases). The CDR3 has 14 amino acids. The germline V and J ends were trimmed by 5 bases and 7 bases, with 14 bases remaining between them. The CDR3 region is CASSNRNFIEKLFF. DNA for the CDR3: TGTGCCAGCAGTAACAGGAACTTCATTGAAAAACTGTTTTTT.

This clonotype turned up a few times. The chain recombines TRBV20-1 with TRBJ1-5, with 8 bases aligning to TRBD1. The CDR3 runs to 12 residues. V dropped 6 bases and J dropped 11; count of bases not matched to a gene: 9. CDR1 and CDR2 from the germline V gene are DFQATT and SNEGSKA (reference sequence). CDR3 in DNA: TGCAGTGCAACCGACAGGGGAAGGACCCAGCATTTT. As protein: CSATDRGRTQHF.

This clonotype was seen many times. CDR3 sequence: CASSPDEGPYTDTQYF. For the CDR3, the DNA is TGTGCCAGCAGCCCCGACGAGGGGCCCTACACAGATACGCAGTATTTT. The V and J genes are TRBV7-9 and TRBJ2-3, with D perhaps TRBD1 or TRBD2 (5 bases each). Germline CDR1 reads SEHNR; CDR2 reads FQNEAQ (reference sequence). This CDR3 region has 16 residues. The V end was cut by 5 bases, the J end by 2 bases, with 17 bases between.

This clonotype was seen more than once but under ten times. The chain couples TRBV3-1 to TRBJ2-7, with a weak D call TRBD2 (6 bases). This CDR3 spans 13 amino acids. The ends were cut back, 1 base at V and 9 bases at J, with 13 bases in the middle. Germline-derived CDR1 and CDR2 are LGHDT and YNNKEL (reference sequence). In DNA, the CDR3 is TGTGCCAGCAGCCAAGTTTCTGACGGGAGGCAGTACTTC. Translating gives CASSQVSDGRQYF.

This clonotype was seen only a few times. The chain is built from TRBV27 and TRBJ1-2; possibly TRBD1 for D (5 bases). This CDR3 contains 16 residues. Germline V gene sequence: CDR1 MNHEY, CDR2 SMNVEV (reference sequence). V was clipped by 5 bases and J by 1 base, with 17 bases between them. The CDR3 DNA reads as TGTGCCAGCAGTCCAAACCTCGGACATTTTAACTATGGCTACACCTTC. Its translation: CASSPNLGHFNYGYTF.

About this clonotype itself: A read error may account for a junction end that differs from germline. The chain combines TRBV28 with TRBJ2-7, with 7 positions matching TRBD2. The CDR3 loop spans 14 amino acids. From germline, CDR1 is MDHEN and CDR2 SYDVKM. The CDR3 loop is CAGSLSVLADEQYF. CDR3 DNA sequence: TGTGCCGGCAGTTTAAGTGTGCTAGCGGACGAGCAGTACTTC.

The rearrangement links TRBV6-1 to TRBJ2-7, with 12 bases identical to TRBD2. V shed 5 bases and J 7 bases; nucleotides not matched to a gene: 9. CDR3 length: 15 amino acids. The germline V gene encodes CDR1 MNHNS and CDR2 SASEGT. CDR3 sequence reads: CASSRTSGDGGEQYF. Here the CDR3 DNA reads TGTGCCAGCAGTCGGACTAGCGGGGACGGGGGAGAGCAGTACTTC.

This chain links TRBV12-3 or TRBV12-4 with TRBJ2-1; 8 nucleotides line up with TRBD2. After removal of 2 bases from V and 5 bases from J, the junction contained 5 bases not matched to a gene. This CDR3 comprises 15 residues. Here the CDR3 reads CASSLSGSTNNEQFF. The CDR3 region has the DNA TGTGCCAGCAGTTTAAGCGGGAGTACCAACAATGAGCAGTTCTTC.

The chain employs TRBV3-1 and TRBJ2-1, with 7 bases fitting TRBD2. The junction had 7 bases not matched to a gene; V was cut back by 6 bases and J by 8 bases. This CDR3 comprises 13 residues. The germline gives CDR1 LGHDT, CDR2 YNNKEL (reference sequence). The CDR3 loop reads CASRGSGNDEQFF. Written as DNA, the CDR3 is TGTGCCAGCAGGGGGAGCGGGAACGATGAGCAGTTCTTC.

Only a few counts were recorded for this clonotype. The chain carries TRBV6-1 and TRBJ1-1; D not resolved. Germline assignment: CDR1 MNHNS and CDR2 SASEGT. The CDR3 has 15 residues. Between the trimmed V and J ends, which lost 1 base and 0 bases, there was a span of 9 bases. The CDR3 spells CASSEDRSLNTEAFF. DNA for the CDR3: TGTGCCAGCAGTGAAGACAGAAGTTTGAACACTGAAGCTTTCTTT.

For the CDR3, the DNA is TGTGCCAGCAACGCAGGGGGCGGGGGCTATGGCTACACCTTC. It codes for CASNAGGGGYGYTF. V gene TRBV6-1 combines with J gene TRBJ1-2, with TRBD1 matching over 8 bases. The CDR3 has 14 amino acids. Germline V CDR1 and CDR2: MNHNS, SASEGT. The V and J ends lost 7 bases and 4 bases, in that order; junction bases with no gene match: 8.

This clonotype appeared a few times. V gene TRBV6-1 combines with J gene TRBJ2-4, with 8 nucleotides matching TRBD1. The CDR3 contains 15 residues. The junction had 4 bases not matched to a gene; V was cut back by 2 bases and J by 4 bases. Germline V lookup: CDR1 MNHNS, CDR2 SASEGT. CDR3 residues: CASSEIDRGKNIQYF. The CDR3 coding sequence is TGTGCCAGCAGTGAAATTGACAGGGGTAAAAACATTCAGTACTTC.

This sequence joins TRBV11-3 and TRBJ2-7; 7 nucleotides align to TRBD1. Germline CDR1 and CDR2: SGHNT and YENEEA. V lost 4 bases to trimming and J lost 7 bases; unmatched junction nucleotides: 16. The CDR3 is 16 amino acids. CDR3 sequence (DNA): TGTGCCAGCAGCTATCAACCGGGACAGCCTCTCGTGGAGCAGTACTTC. Protein product: CASSYQPGQPLVEQYF.

The sample holds a few counts of this clonotype. The chain links TRBV13 to TRBJ2-7, with D unresolved. Trimming pared 6 bases from V and 0 bases from J, leaving 9 bases between. This CDR3 is 13 amino acids long. Germline lookup yields CDR1 PRHDT and CDR2 FYEKMQ (reference sequence). DNA of the CDR3: TGTGCCAGCAGAAAGACCAACTCCTACGAGCAGTACTTC. Protein: CASRKTNSYEQYF.

There are a few counts of this clonotype. CDR3 sequence (DNA): TGCGCCAGCAGTGAGTCGGGCAGGACCTACGAGCAGTACTTC. It is translated as CASSESGRTYEQYF. The J gene is TRBJ2-7, the V gene TRBV10-2, with D hard to call. This CDR3 spans 14 amino acids. V was cut by 0 bases and J by 2 bases, with 8 bases left in between. Germline CDR1 reads WSHSY; CDR2 reads SAAADI.

The sample holds a few counts of this clonotype. The rearrangement links TRBV19 to TRBJ1-1; no firm D call. The germline V and J ends were trimmed by 6 bases and 1 base, with 9 bases remaining between them. The CDR3 spans 13 residues. The germline CDR1 and CDR2 sequences are LNHDA and SQIVND (reference sequence). CDR3 sequence reads: CASSPIGNTEAFF. The CDR3 DNA reads TGTGCCAGTAGCCCAATAGGGAACACTGAAGCTTTCTTT.

This clonotype has just a few counts. One end of the junction is discordant with germline, which a read error may explain. V gene TRBV5-1 combines with J gene TRBJ2-1; D is unclear. CDR3 size: 13 residues. Germline loops: CDR1 SGHRS, CDR2 YFSETQ. The CDR3 DNA reads as TGCGCCAGCAGCCAAGCAGGATACATTGAGCAGTTCTTC. As protein: CASSQAGYIEQFF.

Points on this clonotype: Given a much more abundant clone one base away, this may be a read error. The rearrangement uses TRBV6-1 and TRBJ2-1; D perhaps matches TRBD2 (5 bases). This CDR3 region has 14 residues. CDR1 is MNHNS and CDR2 is SASEGT in the germline V gene. The CDR3 DNA sequence: TGTGCCAGCAGTCAGCGGTTCCCCTACAGTGAGCAGTTCTTC. It yields the protein CASSQRFPYSEQFF.